This T cell receptor (beta chain) appears in the sequencing data of a study of T cell repertoires in cytomegalovirus infection. About the study: Signatures in public TCR beta sequences pointed to both CMV infection and matching HLA type.

Via MiXCR, TCRdb re-called the reads, giving one row per CDR3 protein. Among about 240,000 distinct CDR3 sequences, approximately 13% were seen once, and the ten largest hold approximately 1.6%. This clonotype has a count of ten or more. Germline V gene lookup returns CDR1 SGHTA and CDR2 FQGTGA. Trimming cost V 4 bases and J 4 bases; bases outside gene matches: 6. The CDR3 is made up of 15 amino acids. The source is a human donor in good health (CMV status not recorded). Some clones in this sample may be carry-over from other donors' samples. This chain connects TRBV7-3 to TRBJ2-2; 7 bases match TRBD1. What was sequenced was PBMCs. CDR3 amino acids: CASSSRQGGTGELFF. The CDR3 nucleotides read TGTGCCAGCAGCTCCCGACAGGGCGGCACCGGGGAGCTGTTTTTT.